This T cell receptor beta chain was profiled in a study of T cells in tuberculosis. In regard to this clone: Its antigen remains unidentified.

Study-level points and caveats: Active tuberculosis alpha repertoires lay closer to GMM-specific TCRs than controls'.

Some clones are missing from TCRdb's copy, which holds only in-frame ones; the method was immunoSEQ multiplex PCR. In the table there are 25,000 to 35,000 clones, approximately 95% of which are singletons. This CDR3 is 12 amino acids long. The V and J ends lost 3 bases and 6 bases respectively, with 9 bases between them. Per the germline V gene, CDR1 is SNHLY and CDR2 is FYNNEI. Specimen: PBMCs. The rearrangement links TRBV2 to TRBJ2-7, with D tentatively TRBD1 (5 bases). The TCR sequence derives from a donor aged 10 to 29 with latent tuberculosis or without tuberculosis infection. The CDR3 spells CASSEVRVEQYF. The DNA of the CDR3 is TGTGCCAGCAGTGAGGTCAGGGTCGAGCAGTACTTC.